One and the same sample provided the 18 T cell receptor beta chains below, sequenced in a study of blood T cells in healthy people across ages. A second PCR of about 7 to 12 cycles used a sample-barcoded 5' primer and a J-beta primer mix. TCRdb reanalysed the 5' RACE reads using MiXCR and keeps one entry per CDR3 protein. Of 700,000 to 1,000,000 distinct CDR3 sequences in the sample, about 42% were seen once. The sample taken for sequencing was blood. These receptors all stem from a man aged 60-69 years in good health.

The chain recombines TRBV9 with TRBJ2-6, with a weak D call TRBD1 (5 bases). The CDR3 loop spans 18 amino acids. CDR1 is SGDLS and CDR2 is YYNGEE in the germline V gene. The germline V and J ends were trimmed by 0 bases and 3 bases, with 16 bases remaining between them. CDR3 residues: CASSVGRGALGGANVLTF. In DNA, the CDR3 is TGTGCCAGCAGCGTAGGTAGGGGCGCCCTGGGTGGGGCCAACGTCCTGACTTTC.

J is TRBJ2-6 and V is TRBV6-1; no reliable D call. The CDR3 covers 14 residues. With 2 bases removed from V and 0 bases from J, the gap between germline ends came to 2 bases. The V gene's germline CDR1 is MNHNS and CDR2 SASEGT. Here the CDR3 DNA reads TGTGCCAGCAGTGAACACTCTGGGGCCAACGTCCTGACTTTC. Amino acids: CASSEHSGANVLTF.

V gene TRBV30 combines with J gene TRBJ2-4; D call uncertain. The DNA end is a closer match to TRBJ2-7, so the J assignment may be wrong. In germline, CDR1 is GTSNPN, CDR2 SVGIG (reference sequence). This CDR3 comprises 13 residues. CDR3 residues: CAWLTKSAYEQYF. The CDR3 DNA follows: TGTGCCTGGTTGACGAAAAGTGCCTACGAGCAGTACTTC.

This chain joins TRBV20-1 and TRBJ1-6; 8 nucleotides agree with TRBD1. The CDR3 consists of 15 residues. Germline-derived CDR1 and CDR2 are DFQATT and SNEGSKA (reference sequence). J was trimmed by 5 bases and V by 5 bases; bases with no gene match: 8. CDR3 region: CSAHDGTGHNSPLHF. The CDR3 DNA follows: TGCAGTGCTCACGATGGGACAGGCCATAATTCACCCCTCCACTTT.

V and J are TRBV7-9 and TRBJ2-5; 7 bases are a match to TRBD1. The CDR3 contains 15 residues. J lost 2 bases, V lost 3 bases, and 6 bases had no gene match. CDR1 SEHNR and CDR2 FQNEAQ come from the germline V gene (reference sequence). In DNA, the CDR3 is TGTGCCAGCAGCTTCCGGGACAGTGGGCAAGAGACCCAGTACTTC. This encodes CASSFRDSGQETQYF.

In this sample, this clonotype turned up a few times. The chain joins TRBV5-1 to TRBJ2-7; D perhaps matches TRBD1 (6 bases). Trimming cost V 4 bases and J 3 bases, with 14 bases left between them. Germline V gene data show CDR1 as SGHRS and CDR2 as YFSETQ. The CDR3 is 14 amino acids. The CDR3 reads CASSKDSANYEQYF. CDR3 nucleotides: TGCGCCAGCAGCAAGGACAGCGCAAACTACGAGCAGTACTTC. The full variable domain, its missing parts supplied by reference TRBV5-1 and TRBJ2-7, is KAGVTQTPRYLIKTRGQQVTLSCSPISGHRSVSWYQQTPGQGLQFLFEYFSETQRNKGNFPGRFSGRQFSNSRSEMNVSTLELGDSALYLCASSKDSANYEQYFGPGTRLTVT.

The chain is built from TRBV20-1 and TRBJ2-1, with TRBD2 as a possible D gene (5 bases). V was pared by 3 bases and J by 8 bases, with 11 bases between. Looked up from germline, CDR1 is DFQATT and CDR2 is SNEGSKA (reference sequence). CDR3 length: 12 amino acids. The CDR3 loop reads CSARPSWDEQFF. The CDR3 DNA reads as TGCAGTGCTAGGCCTAGCTGGGATGAGCAGTTCTTC.

Turning to this clonotype: Sequence at one end of the junction differs from germline and may be a read error. The chain is built from TRBV6-2 or TRBV6-3 and TRBJ1-5; tentative D call: TRBD1 (5 bases). The CDR3 runs to 12 residues. Germline-derived CDR1 and CDR2 are MNHEY and SVGEGT. CDR3 loop: CASSTGAKSQHF. DNA of the CDR3: TGCGCCAGCAGCACCGGGGCCAAAAGCCAGCATTTT.

The chain couples TRBV28 to TRBJ2-7, with unresolved D. CDR1 and CDR2 from the germline V gene are MDHEN and SYDVKM. CDR3 size: 12 residues. The V and J ends lost 8 bases and 1 base respectively, with 9 bases between them. As DNA, the CDR3 is TGTGCCAGCTCTGACAAGTCCTACGAGCAGTACTTC. It encodes CASSDKSYEQYF.

This clonotype was seen once. The genes are TRBV4-3 and TRBJ1-4, with TRBD1 identical over 10 bases. The ends lost 8 bases at V and 6 bases at J; junction bases unmatched: 15. Looked up from germline, CDR1 is LGHNA and CDR2 is YSLEER. The CDR3 loop spans 17 amino acids. CDR3 region: CASDRFNDGTGDEKLFF. The CDR3 DNA reads as TGCGCCAGCGACAGATTTAATGATGGGACAGGGGATGAAAAACTGTTTTTT.

With regard to this clonotype: This sequence may be a read error, since a much larger clone differs from it by one base. The chain employs TRBV11-3 and TRBJ1-1; the D is unclear. V was pared by 5 bases and J by 11 bases, with 18 bases between. This CDR3 spans 13 amino acids. From germline, CDR1 is SGHNT and CDR2 YENEEA. The CDR3 loop reads CASSPQWRMKAFF. The CDR3 bases are TGTGCCAGCAGCCCGCAATGGAGAATGAAGGCTTTCTTT.

This chain joins TRBV29-1 and TRBJ1-2; 8 bases are shared with TRBD1. The length of the CDR3 is 14 residues. The germline gives CDR1 SQVTM, CDR2 ANQGSEA. V shed 0 bases, J shed 7 bases, and the junction held 7 bases outside the gene matches. CDR3 sequence: CSVEDLQDRAGYTF. CDR3 coding DNA: TGCAGCGTTGAAGATCTTCAGGACAGGGCTGGCTACACCTTC.

This chain joins TRBV20-1 and TRBJ1-1; possibly TRBD1 for D (6 bases). The CDR3 covers 14 residues. V lost 3 bases to trimming and J lost 6 bases, with 17 bases between them. The germline V gene has CDR1 DFQATT and CDR2 SNEGSKA (reference sequence). The CDR3 here is CSASVGTGWAEAFF. The CDR3 DNA reads TGCAGTGCTAGTGTAGGCACAGGGTGGGCTGAAGCTTTCTTT.

The chain carries TRBV7-9 and TRBJ1-2, with 11 bases identical to TRBD1. The V gene end was trimmed by 0 bases and the J gene end by 8 bases; junction bases not matched to a gene: 8. The CDR3 spans 16 residues. Germline V lookup: CDR1 SEHNR, CDR2 FQNEAQ (reference sequence). CDR3 protein: CASSLADRGRVVGYTF. DNA of the CDR3: TGTGCCAGCAGCTTAGCGGACAGGGGGCGAGTGGTAGGCTACACCTTC.

Details on this clonotype: The junction departs from the called germline gene at one end, perhaps through a read error. V gene TRBV13 combines with J gene TRBJ2-1; D remains ambiguous. Germline-derived CDR1 and CDR2 are PRHDT and FYEKMQ (reference sequence). This CDR3 comprises 12 residues. The CDR3, as DNA: TGTACCAGCAGCTCCGGGCCGGCTGAGCAGTTCTTC. It yields the protein CTSSSGPAEQFF.

The rearrangement uses TRBV5-1 and TRBJ2-7; the D gene is possibly TRBD1 (6 bases). Germline CDR1 is SGHRS and CDR2 is YFSETQ. Trimming cost V 0 bases and J 3 bases, with 13 bases left between them. This CDR3 region has 15 residues. The DNA for the CDR3 is TGCGCCAGCAGCTTGGGCCCCGGGACAAACTACGAGCAGTACTTC. As protein: CASSLGPGTNYEQYF.

The J gene is TRBJ2-7, the V gene TRBV5-4, with a weak D call TRBD2 (5 bases). TRBJ2-5 matches the DNA end more closely, so the J call is doubtful. The CDR3 extends over 14 amino acids. The germline gives CDR1 SGHNT, CDR2 YYREEE (reference sequence). CDR3 residues: CASSEGELKETQYF. Here the CDR3 DNA reads TGTGCCAGCAGCGAGGGCGAACTAAAAGAGACCCAGTACTTC.

This clonotype was found a few times. This chain connects TRBV14 to TRBJ2-3; 7 bases line up with TRBD2. Trimming took 7 bases from V and 4 from J; bases not matched to a gene: 14. The CDR3 length is 16 residues. The germline gives CDR1 SGHDN, CDR2 FVKESK. CDR3 bases: TGTGCCAGCAACCGAGCGGGACTACGTAACGCAGATACGCAGTATTTT. As protein: CASNRAGLRNADTQYF.